A selection of T cell receptor beta chains follows, all from one sample in a study of blood T cell repertoires in COVID-19. Sequencing used immunoSEQ multiplex PCR; TCRdb keeps in-frame clones, though not all of them. The sample comprises approximately 97,000 clones, approximately 81% of which are singletons, and around 38% rests with the top ten. The source material was peripheral blood. Source of these receptors: a man aged 80 or over with acute or convalescent COVID-19. Both conserved end residues are part of each CDR3. Each record gives: J gene, D gene, clone size, V gene, CDR3 protein, CDR3 DNA. The D gene is left open where the match is weak. Size values are once, few and many counts, or a class for expanded clones, and some rows have none.

TRBJ2-3,TRBD1,.,TRBV2,CASKPGQGGTDTQYF,TGTGCCAGCAAACCGGGACAGGGGGGGACAGATACGCAGTATTTT
TRBJ2-2,TRBD2,once,TRBV19,CASSILGLAGVGTGELFF,TGTGCCAGTAGTATATTAGGACTAGCGGGAGTGGGCACCGGGGAGCTGTTTTTT
TRBJ2-7,TRBD2,.,TRBV6-6,CASSQTSGRTEQYF,TGTGCCAGCAGTCAGACTAGCGGGAGGACCGAGCAGTACTTC
TRBJ1-5,.,few,TRBV5-6,CASSLGQYSNQPQHF,TGTGCCAGCAGCCTAGGACAGTATAGCAATCAGCCCCAGCATTTT
TRBJ2-1,.,.,TRBV19,CASSILLAGEQFF,TGTGCCAGTAGTATCTTGCTAGCAGGTGAGCAGTTCTTC
TRBJ2-5,TRBD2,.,TRBV7-6,CASSKPTSGIGETQYF,TGTGCCAGCAGCAAACCCACTAGCGGGATTGGGGAGACCCAGTACTTC
TRBJ2-7,TRBD1,.,TRBV28,CASSIPGQGSYEQYF,TGTGCCAGCAGTATACCGGGACAGGGGTCCTACGAGCAGTACTTC
TRBJ2-5,.,.,TRBV7-9,CASSFLGLETQYF,TGTGCCAGCAGCTTTCTGGGACTAGAGACCCAGTACTTC
TRBJ1-3,.,.,TRBV7-5,CARSLERQGAADSGNTIYF,TGTGCCAGAAGCTTAGAACGGCAGGGGGCCGCCGACTCTGGAAACACCATATATTTT
TRBJ1-1,TRBD1,.,TRBV28,CASSTTGGYRAGTEAFF,TGTGCCAGCAGCACGACAGGGGGCTATAGGGCCGGGACTGAAGCTTTCTTT
TRBJ1-3,.,few,TRBV30,CAWSVPGSSGNTIYF,TGTGCCTGGAGTGTACCGGGGAGCTCTGGAAACACCATATATTTT
TRBJ2-3,.,.,TRBV7-3,CASSSIATDTQYF,TGTGCCAGCAGCTCAATAGCAACAGATACGCAGTATTTT
TRBJ2-1,TRBD1,.,TRBV18,CASSRDRGNNEQFF,TGTGCCAGCTCCCGAGACAGGGGGAACAATGAGCAGTTCTTC
TRBJ1-5,.,few,TRBV7-8,CASSLAGASQPQHF,TGTGCCAGCAGCTTAGCAGGGGCGAGTCAGCCCCAGCATTTT
TRBJ1-1,.,.,TRBV19,CASSLRGTEAFF,TGTGCCAGTAGCCTAAGGGGTACTGAAGCTTTCTTT
TRBJ1-2,.,.,TRBV5-6,CASSRTARSLYGYTF,TGTGCCAGCAGCCGGACAGCCCGGTCCCTCTATGGCTACACCTTC
TRBJ2-7,TRBD1,once,TRBV6-5,CASRSRGPGEQYF,TGTGCCAGCAGGTCGAGGGGGCCGGGCGAGCAGTACTTC
TRBJ1-2,.,.,TRBV6-2/TRBV6-3,CASSYKPSGHGYTF,TGTGCCAGCAGTTACAAGCCGTCAGGGCATGGCTACACCTTC
TRBJ2-3,.,.,TRBV6-5,CASSYVGAAIDTQYF,TGTGCCAGCAGTTACGTGGGGGCGGCCATCGATACGCAGTATTTT
TRBJ2-3,TRBD1,.,TRBV5-1,CASRQGATDTQYF,TGCGCCAGTAGACAGGGGGCTACAGATACGCAGTATTTT
TRBJ2-3,.,medium-sized,TRBV19,CASSILTGGTTDTQYF,TGTGCCAGTAGTATCCTGACAGGTGGGACCACAGATACGCAGTATTTT
TRBJ2-3,.,.,TRBV14,CASSLTGLLPTDTQYF,TGTGCCAGCAGCCTAACGGGACTCCTACCCACAGATACGCAGTATTTT